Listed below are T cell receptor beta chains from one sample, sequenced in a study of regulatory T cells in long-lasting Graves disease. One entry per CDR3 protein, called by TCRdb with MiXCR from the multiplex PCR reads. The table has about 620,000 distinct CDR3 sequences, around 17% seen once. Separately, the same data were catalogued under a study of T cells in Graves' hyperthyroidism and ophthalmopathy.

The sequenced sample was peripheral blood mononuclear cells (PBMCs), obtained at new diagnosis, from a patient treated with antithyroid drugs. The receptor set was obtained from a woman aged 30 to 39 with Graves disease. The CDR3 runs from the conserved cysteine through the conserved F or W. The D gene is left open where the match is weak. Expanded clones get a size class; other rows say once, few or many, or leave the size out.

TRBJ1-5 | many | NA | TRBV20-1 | TGCAGTGCTTTTATGTCCCATACATTCAATCAGCCCCAGCATTTT | CSAFMSHTFNQPQHF
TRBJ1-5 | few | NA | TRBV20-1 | TGCAGTGCAAAACAGGGCTACAATCAGCCCCAGCATTTT | CSAKQGYNQPQHF
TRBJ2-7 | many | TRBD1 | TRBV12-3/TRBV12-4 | TGTGCCAGCAGTTTTCTCCCCCTCTCCTACAGGGGTCGAAGCTCCTACGAGCAGTACTTC | CASSFLPLSYRGRSSYEQYF
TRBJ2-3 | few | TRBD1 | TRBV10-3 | TGTGCCATCAGGGGTGACAGGGGACGCACAGATACGCAGTATTTT | CAIRGDRGRTDTQYF
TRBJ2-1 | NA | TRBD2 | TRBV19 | TGTGCCAGTAGTATCACCGGGACTAGCGGGAGTATTGAGCAGTTCTTC | CASSITGTSGSIEQFF
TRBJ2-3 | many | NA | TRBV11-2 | TGTGCCAGCAGCGACAACAGGGCCGGAGATACGCAGTATTTT | CASSDNRAGDTQYF
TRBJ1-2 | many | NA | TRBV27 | TGTGCCAGCAGGCCCCAGGCGGCAGATGGCTACACCTTC | CASRPQAADGYTF
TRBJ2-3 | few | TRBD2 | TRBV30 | TGTGCCTGGAGGGGACTAGCGATAGATACGCAGTATTTT | CAWRGLAIDTQYF
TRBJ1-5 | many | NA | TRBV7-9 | TGTGCCAGCAGCTTCAAGACAGAAGGTAATCAGCCCCAGCATTTT | CASSFKTEGNQPQHF
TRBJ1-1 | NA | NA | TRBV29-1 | TGCAGCTTTGGACGGTCGGAGGGTGAAGCTTTCTTT | CSFGRSEGEAFF
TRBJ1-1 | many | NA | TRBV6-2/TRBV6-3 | TGTGCCAGCAGTTACACATGGCAGGGCCGCCTGAACACTGAAGCTTTCTTT | CASSYTWQGRLNTEAFF
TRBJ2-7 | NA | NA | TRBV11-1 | TGCGCCAGCAGCGGAAGGGGGGGCCGCTACGAGCAGTACTTC | CASSGRGGRYEQYF
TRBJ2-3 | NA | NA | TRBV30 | TGTGCCTGGGGGACTGGGCGGCCGAGCACAGATACGCAGTATTTT | CAWGTGRPSTDTQYF
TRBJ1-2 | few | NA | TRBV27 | TGTGCCAGCAGCCTATACGACGGTGGAGAAGGTGGCTACACCTTC | CASSLYDGGEGGYTF
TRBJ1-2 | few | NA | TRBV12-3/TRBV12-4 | TGTGCCAGCAGTTTAGACCGGTATGGCTACACCTTC | CASSLDRYGYTF
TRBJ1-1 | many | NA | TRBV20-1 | TGCAGTGCTAGAGTCCCGAACACTGAAGCTTTCTTT | CSARVPNTEAFF
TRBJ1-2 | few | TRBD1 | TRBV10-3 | TGTGCCATCAGTGAAGAGGGACAGGGGTTCTATGGCTACACCTTC | CAISEEGQGFYGYTF
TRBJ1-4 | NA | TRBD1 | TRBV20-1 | TGCAGTGCTAGATGGACAGGGGGTTCAGAAAAACTGTTTTTT | CSARWTGGSEKLFF
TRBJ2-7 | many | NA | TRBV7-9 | TGTGCCAGCAGCAGTTCGTTGGCCGAGCAGTACTTC | CASSSSLAEQYF
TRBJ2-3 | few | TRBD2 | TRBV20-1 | TGCAGTGCTAGAAATCTAGCGGGAGGCACAGATACGCAGTATTTT | CSARNLAGGTDTQYF
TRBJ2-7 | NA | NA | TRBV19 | TGTGCCAGTAGTATAGGGGGGCCGACAACTGAGCAGTACTTC | CASSIGGPTTEQYF
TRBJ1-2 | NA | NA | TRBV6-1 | TGTGCCAGCAGTCAACAGACAAGCGGCTACACCTTC | CASSQQTSGYTF
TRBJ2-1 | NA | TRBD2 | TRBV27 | TGTGCCAGCGGACGAGGGGAGGGGATCCACAATGAGCAGTTCTTC | CASGRGEGIHNEQFF
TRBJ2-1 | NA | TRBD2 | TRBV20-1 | TGCAGTGCTCCAACTAGCGGACTTTCCTACAATGAGCAGTTCTTC | CSAPTSGLSYNEQFF
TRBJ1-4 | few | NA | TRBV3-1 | TGTGCCAGCAGCCAAATAACAGCAGGGGTGCATAAAAAACTGTTTTTT | CASSQITAGVHKKLFF
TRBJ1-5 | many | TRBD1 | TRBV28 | TGTGCCAGCAGTCAGGGGGGTATCCGTCAGCCCCAGCATTTT | CASSQGGIRQPQHF
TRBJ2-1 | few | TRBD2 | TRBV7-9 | TGTGCCAGCAGCCCACCGGGACTAGCGGGACCCCATGAGCAGTTCTTC | CASSPPGLAGPHEQFF
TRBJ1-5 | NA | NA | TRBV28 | NA | CASSLLGGRGPYEQYFGPGQPQHF
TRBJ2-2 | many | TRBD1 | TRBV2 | TGTGCCAGCAGGCGGACAGGGCTGGCCGGGGAGCTGTTTTTT | CASRRTGLAGELFF
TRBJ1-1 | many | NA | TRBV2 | TGTGCCAGCAGTCCCCTGAAGGGCTATGAAGCTTTCTTT | CASSPLKGYEAFF
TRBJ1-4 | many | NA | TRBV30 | TGTGCCTGGAGTGTACAGGGACGTAAACTGTTTTTT | CAWSVQGRKLFF
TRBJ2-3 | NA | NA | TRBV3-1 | TGTGCCAGCAGCCCACCCGGGACGGAAAAGCAGTATTTT | CASSPPGTEKQYF
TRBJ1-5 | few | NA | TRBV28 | TGTGCCAGCAGCCCAGTGGAGAGCAATCAGCCCCAGCATTTT | CASSPVESNQPQHF
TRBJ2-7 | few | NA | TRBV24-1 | TGTGCCACCAGTGATTTGAGTCCTAGCGAGAGGTGGGAGCAGTACTTC | CATSDLSPSERWEQYF
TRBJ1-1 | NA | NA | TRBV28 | TGTGCCAGCAGTCTAAGCCTCGGGCCCCCAATGGGAGCTTTCTTT | CASSLSLGPPMGAFF
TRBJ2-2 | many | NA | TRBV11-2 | TGTGCCAGCAGCTTAGCTACGGGCGGGGAGCTGTTTTTT | CASSLATGGELFF
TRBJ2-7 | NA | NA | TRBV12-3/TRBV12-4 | TGTGCCAGCAGTTTATGGGACCCGGCCCAAGGGCGGAACTACGAGCAGTACTTC | CASSLWDPAQGRNYEQYF
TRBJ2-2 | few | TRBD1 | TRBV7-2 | TGTGCCAGCAGCTTGGCCCGGGACAGGGCGGGCACCGGGGAGCTGTTTTTT | CASSLARDRAGTGELFF
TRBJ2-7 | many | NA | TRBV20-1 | TGCAGTCCCCTTTTTAGACCTGCCTACGAGCAGTACTTC | CSPLFRPAYEQYF
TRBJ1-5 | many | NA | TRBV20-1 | TGCAGTGCCCTTGAAACCGTCGGCAATCAGCCCCAGCATTTT | CSALETVGNQPQHF
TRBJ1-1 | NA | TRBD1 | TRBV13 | TGTGCCAGCAGCCCTTTTGCGGGACAGGGCATGAACACTGAAGCTTTCTTT | CASSPFAGQGMNTEAFF
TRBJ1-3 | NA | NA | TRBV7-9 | TGTGCCAGCAGCCCTCTCGGGGGCGCATGGGGAAACACCGTATATTTT | CASSPLGGAWGNTVYF
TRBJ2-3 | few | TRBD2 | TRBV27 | TGTGCCAGCAGTCCCCCTCGGATAGCGGGAGGGGGTAGAGATACGCAGTATTTT | CASSPPRIAGGGRDTQYF
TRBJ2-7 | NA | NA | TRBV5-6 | TGTGCCAGCTTGTTGTGGGGGCAAGACTACGAGCAGTACTTC | CASLLWGQDYEQYF
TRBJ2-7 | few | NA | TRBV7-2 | TGTGCCAGCAGCTTTAGGGAATCCTACGAGCAGTACTTC | CASSFRESYEQYF
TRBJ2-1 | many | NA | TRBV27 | TGTGCCAGCAAAGCGTGGAATGAGCAGTTCTTC | CASKAWNEQFF
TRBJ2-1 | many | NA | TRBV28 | TGTGCCAGCAGTTTTTACCATTACAATGAGCAGTTCTTC | CASSFYHYNEQFF
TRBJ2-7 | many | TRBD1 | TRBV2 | TGTGCCACTAGTTTACAGGGGTTCTCCTACGAGCAGTACTTC | CATSLQGFSYEQYF
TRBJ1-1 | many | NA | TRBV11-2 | TGTGCCAGCAGCTCATGGGACGTCCGTGAAGCTTTCTTT | CASSSWDVREAFF
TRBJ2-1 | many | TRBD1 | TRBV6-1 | TGTGCCAGCAGTGGCCGGGACAGGGGGGTTTTAGATGAGCAGTTCTTC | CASSGRDRGVLDEQFF
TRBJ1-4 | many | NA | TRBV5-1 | TGCGCCAGCAGCTTGTCAACCGGTTCCTCGGGAGAAAAACTGTTTTTT | CASSLSTGSSGEKLFF
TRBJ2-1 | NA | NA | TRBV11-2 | TGTACCAGCAGCTTAAGTCCAGGGTTCGGAAACAATGAGCAGTTCTTC | CTSSLSPGFGNNEQFF
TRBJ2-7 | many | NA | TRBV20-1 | TGCAGTGCTAGAAGGGGGCTAGCGGGCGCTTACGAGCAGTACTTC | CSARRGLAGAYEQYF
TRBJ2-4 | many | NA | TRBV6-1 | TGTGCCAGCAGTAGAGGACAGTCCGATACAGCCAAAAACATTCAGTACTTC | CASSRGQSDTAKNIQYF
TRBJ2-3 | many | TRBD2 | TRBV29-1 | TGCAGCGTTGTCACAGCCACTAGCGGTGGAGATACGCAGTATTTT | CSVVTATSGGDTQYF